This T cell receptor beta chain was recorded in a study of beta chain features in type 1 diabetes. Study-level results: Resolution of whether HLA type affects TCRB rearrangement was not achieved here. Sequencing used cDNA, and cells with high TCR expression could therefore be over-represented. People with Type 1 diabetes carried modestly yet significantly shorter TCRB CDR3s in all four CD4+ subsets.

The CDR3 loop spans 14 amino acids. The V gene's germline CDR1 is MNHEY and CDR2 SVGAGI. V lost 6 bases to trimming and J lost 2 bases; unmatched junction nucleotides: 4. Isolated RNA was reverse transcribed in full, so expressed TCRB transcripts were sequenced. Only in-frame clones appear in the TCRdb table, and some are missing; sequencing was by immunoSEQ multiplex PCR. The table lists more than 110,000 clones, less than 9% of them singletons. Comment on this clone: Its antigen is not known.

The sequencing sample was made of central memory CD4+ T cells from blood. This chain links TRBV6-5 with TRBJ2-7, with 10 nucleotides matching TRBD2. This TCR was sampled from a woman younger than 45 in good health. Here the CDR3 DNA reads TGTGCCAGCAGGCGAGGACTAGCGGCCTACGAGCAGTACTTC. Residues: CASRRGLAAYEQYF.